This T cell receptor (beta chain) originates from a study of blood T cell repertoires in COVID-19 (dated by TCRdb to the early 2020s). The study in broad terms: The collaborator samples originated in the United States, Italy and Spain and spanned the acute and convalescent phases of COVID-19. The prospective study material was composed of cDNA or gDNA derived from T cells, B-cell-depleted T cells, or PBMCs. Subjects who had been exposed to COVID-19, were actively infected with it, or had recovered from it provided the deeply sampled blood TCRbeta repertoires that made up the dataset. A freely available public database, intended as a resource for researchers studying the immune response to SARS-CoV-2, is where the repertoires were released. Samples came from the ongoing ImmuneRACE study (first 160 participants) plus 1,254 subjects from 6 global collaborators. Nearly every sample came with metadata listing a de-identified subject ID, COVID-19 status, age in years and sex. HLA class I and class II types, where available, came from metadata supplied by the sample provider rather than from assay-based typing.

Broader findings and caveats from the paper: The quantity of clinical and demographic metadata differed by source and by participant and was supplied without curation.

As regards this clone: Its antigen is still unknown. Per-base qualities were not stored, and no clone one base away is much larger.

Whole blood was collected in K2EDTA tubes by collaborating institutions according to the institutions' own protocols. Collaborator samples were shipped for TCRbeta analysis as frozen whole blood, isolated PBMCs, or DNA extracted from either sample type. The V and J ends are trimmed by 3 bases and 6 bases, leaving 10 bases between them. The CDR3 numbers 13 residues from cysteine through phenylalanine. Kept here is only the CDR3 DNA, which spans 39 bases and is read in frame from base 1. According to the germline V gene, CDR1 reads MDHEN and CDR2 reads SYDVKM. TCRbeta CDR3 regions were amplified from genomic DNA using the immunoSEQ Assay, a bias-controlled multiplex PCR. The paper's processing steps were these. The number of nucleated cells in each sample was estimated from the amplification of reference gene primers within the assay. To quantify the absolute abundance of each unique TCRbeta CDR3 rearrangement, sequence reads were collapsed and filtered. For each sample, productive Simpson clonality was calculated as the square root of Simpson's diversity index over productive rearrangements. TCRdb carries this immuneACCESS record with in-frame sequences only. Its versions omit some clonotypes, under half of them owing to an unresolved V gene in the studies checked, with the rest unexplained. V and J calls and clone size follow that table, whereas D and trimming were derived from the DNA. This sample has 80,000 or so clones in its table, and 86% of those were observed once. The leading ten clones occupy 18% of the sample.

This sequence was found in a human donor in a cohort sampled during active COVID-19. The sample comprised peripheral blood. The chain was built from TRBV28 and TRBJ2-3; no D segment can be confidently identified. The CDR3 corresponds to CASSFERRDTQYF. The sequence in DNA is TGTGCCAGCAGTTTTGAGCGCCGGGATACGCAGTATTTT. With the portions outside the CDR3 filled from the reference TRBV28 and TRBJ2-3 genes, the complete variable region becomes DVKVTQSSRYLVKRTGEKVFLECVQDMDHENMFWYRQDPGLGLRLIYFSYDVKMKEKGDIPEGYSVSREKKERFSLILESASTNQTSMYLCASSFERRDTQYFGPGTRLTVL.